This T cell receptor (beta chain) derives from a study of T cells after yellow fever vaccination. Turning to the study itself: Fractions of limited cellularity were prepared by means of SMART-Seq v4 Ultra Low Input.

Points from the study as a whole: Although the secondary response was weaker, it peaked faster, at day 5 versus 15. Clonotype sharing between CD4 and CD8 compartments was small. Among primary-vaccination clones, most reappeared after the booster, at 95% to 96% for CD4 and under 90% for CD8.

V shed 0 bases, J shed 6 bases, and the junction held 5 bases outside the gene matches. Germline V lookup: CDR1 SGHDT, CDR2 YYEEEE. The CDR3 consists of 14 residues. TCRdb re-analysed the 5' RACE reads in MiXCR, keeping a single row per CDR3 protein. Of fewer than 350,000 distinct CDR3 sequences listed, about 9.5% were seen once; the top ten hold under 20%. Turning to this clonotype: Its antigen is unidentified.

The sequence was obtained from a young man who received the YFV17D yellow fever vaccine. Source: PBMCs, taken on the day of the first yellow fever vaccination. The chain employs TRBV5-6 and TRBJ1-2; 7 nucleotides match TRBD1. This CDR3 reads CASSLVDREHGYTF. DNA for the CDR3: TGTGCCAGCAGCTTGGTCGACAGGGAACATGGCTACACCTTC.